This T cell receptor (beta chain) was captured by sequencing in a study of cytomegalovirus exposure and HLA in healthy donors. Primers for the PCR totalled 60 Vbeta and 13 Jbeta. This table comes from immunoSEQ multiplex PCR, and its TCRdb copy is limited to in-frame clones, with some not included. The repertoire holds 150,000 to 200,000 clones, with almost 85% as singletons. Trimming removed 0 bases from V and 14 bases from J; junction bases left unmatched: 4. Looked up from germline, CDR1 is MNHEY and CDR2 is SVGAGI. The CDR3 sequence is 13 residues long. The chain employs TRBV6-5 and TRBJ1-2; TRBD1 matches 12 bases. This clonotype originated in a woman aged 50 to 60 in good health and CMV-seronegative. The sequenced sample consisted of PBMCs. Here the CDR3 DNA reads TGTGCCAGCAGTTACTCGGGGACAGGGGGCGATACCTTC. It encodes CASSYSGTGGDTF.